One and the same sample provided the 6 T cell receptor beta chains below, sequenced in a study of T cell changes during pregnancy in multiple sclerosis. Profiling relied on immunoSEQ multiplex PCR, and the TCRdb table lists in-frame clones only, not all of them. The sample records some 100,000 clones, 92% being singletons. The input for sequencing was peripheral blood, taken after pregnancy. These receptors came from a female donor with multiple sclerosis, enrolled in a pregnancy study.

The V gene is TRBV11-3, the J gene TRBJ2-5; 8 positions match TRBD1. This CDR3 contains 16 residues. Germline-derived CDR1 and CDR2 are SGHNT and YENEEA. J gave up 2 bases and V 1 base, and 6 bases lay outside the gene matches. The DNA of the CDR3 is TGTGCCAGCAGCTTAGGGGAGAGGACAGGGCAAGAGACCCAGTACTTC. This codes for CASSLGERTGQETQYF. The variable domain in full, with the rest retrieved from reference TRBV11-3 and TRBJ2-5, is EAGVVQSPRYKIIEKKQPVAFWCNPISGHNTLYWYLQNLGQGPELLIRYENEEAVDDSQLPKDRFSAERLKGVDSTLKIQPAELGDSAVYLCASSLGERTGQETQYFGPGTRLLVL.

This chain uses TRBV7-3 with TRBJ2-3; D is undetermined. The CDR3 is made up of 13 amino acids. The germline gives CDR1 SGHTA, CDR2 FQGTGA. V lost 1 base and J 6 bases, leaving 8 bases between the germline ends. CDR3 sequence: CASSLMRSDTQYF. The CDR3 region has the DNA TGTGCCAGCAGCTTAATGAGATCCGATACGCAGTATTTT.

The gene calls are TRBV7-8 and TRBJ2-7, with 8 bases matching TRBD2. The CDR3 runs 15 residues. Germline CDR1 reads SGHVS; CDR2 reads FQNEAQ. J gave up 0 bases and V 2 bases, and 3 bases lay outside the gene matches. The CDR3 DNA reads TGTGCCAGCAGCTTACTCGGGAGGGTCTCCTACGAGCAGTACTTC. Translation: CASSLLGRVSYEQYF.

The chain joins TRBV29-1 to TRBJ2-3, with 9 bases lining up with TRBD1. The CDR3 has 15 amino acids. Losses at the gene ends were 6 bases for V and 1 base for J; bases not matched to a gene: 8. The germline V gene has CDR1 SQVTM and CDR2 ANQGSEA. CDR3 sequence (DNA): TGCAGCGTATATGGGACAGGGAAAGGCACAGATACGCAGTATTTT. Protein product: CSVYGTGKGTDTQYF.

The gene calls are TRBV2 and TRBJ2-1, with TRBD2 identical over 10 bases. This CDR3 comprises 16 residues. V lost 5 bases to trimming and J lost 7 bases; unmatched junction nucleotides: 11. From germline, CDR1 is SNHLY and CDR2 FYNNEI. CDR3 residues: CASSPPLAGVGNEQFF. The DNA of the CDR3 is TGTGCCAGCAGTCCCCCCCTAGCGGGAGTAGGTAATGAGCAGTTCTTC.

The chain carries TRBV5-6 and TRBJ2-5; perhaps TRBD1 as D (6 bases). V lost 4 bases to trimming and J lost 2 bases, with 12 bases between them. From germline, CDR1 is SGHDT and CDR2 YYEEEE. This CDR3 spans 14 amino acids. The CDR3 sequence is CASSRPGEQETQYF. CDR3 sequence (DNA): TGTGCCAGCAGCAGACCAGGGGAGCAAGAGACCCAGTACTTC. Using reference TRBV5-6 and TRBJ2-5 for the parts outside the CDR3, the full variable domain is DAGVTQSPTHLIKTRGQQVTLRCSPKSGHDTVSWYQQALGQGPQFIFQYYEEEERQRGNFPDRFSGHQFPNYSSELNVNALLLGDSALYLCASSRPGEQETQYFGPGTRLLVL.